This is a list of T cell receptor beta chains from one sample in a study of T cells after yellow fever vaccination. Using its own MiXCR run on the 5' RACE reads, TCRdb lists one record per CDR3 protein. The sample consists of under 700,000 distinct CDR3 sequences, 17% of them appearing once. Sequencing was performed on PBMCs, taken about 5 days after the first yellow fever vaccination. The source is a man between 18 and 35 years old who received the YFV17D yellow fever vaccine. Both conserved end residues are part of each CDR3. The order of the fields is CDR3 length, J gene, V gene, CDR3 protein.

len: 17; j_gene: TRBJ2-7; v_gene: TRBV4-3; CDR3aa: CASSQVEGTSGVYEQYF
len: 14; j_gene: TRBJ2-3; v_gene: TRBV5-1; CDR3aa: CASSFGTGTDTQYF
len: 15; j_gene: TRBJ2-7; v_gene: TRBV21-1; CDR3aa: CASSPRKKSSYEQYF
len: 14; j_gene: TRBJ2-7; v_gene: TRBV19; CDR3aa: CASSILDRTYEQYF
len: 13; j_gene: TRBJ2-1; v_gene: TRBV6-1; CDR3aa: CASSDPGTYKQFF
len: 14; j_gene: TRBJ1-5; v_gene: TRBV12-3/TRBV12-4; CDR3aa: CASRSGQGIQPQHF
len: 14; j_gene: TRBJ2-7; v_gene: TRBV5-5; CDR3aa: CASSWEGSSYEQYF
len: 10; j_gene: TRBJ2-7; v_gene: TRBV30; CDR3aa: CAWGMYEQYF
len: 16; j_gene: TRBJ2-2; v_gene: TRBV9; CDR3aa: CASSPRRGRNTGELFF
len: 12; j_gene: TRBJ2-1; v_gene: TRBV7-9; CDR3aa: CARGGQNNEQFF
len: 15; j_gene: TRBJ1-1; v_gene: TRBV6-1; CDR3aa: CASSLGGPRRTEAFF
len: 16; j_gene: TRBJ2-6; v_gene: TRBV7-9; CDR3aa: CASSLVRGPGANVLTF
len: 14; j_gene: TRBJ2-1; v_gene: TRBV7-9; CDR3aa: CASSPLNPDNEQFF
len: 16; j_gene: TRBJ2-2; v_gene: TRBV10-3; CDR3aa: CAISVRGGPDTGELFF
len: 16; j_gene: TRBJ2-7; v_gene: TRBV20-1; CDR3aa: CSATQYRDRGIYEQYF
len: 18; j_gene: TRBJ1-6; v_gene: TRBV28; CDR3aa: CASSSLDRVYPYNSPLHF
len: 13; j_gene: TRBJ2-2; v_gene: TRBV10-3; CDR3aa: CVASGTNTGELFF
len: 12; j_gene: TRBJ1-4; v_gene: TRBV29-1; CDR3aa: CSVTGGNEKLFF
len: 15; j_gene: TRBJ2-3; v_gene: TRBV5-1; CDR3aa: CASSLRSGVPDTQYF
len: 15; j_gene: TRBJ1-2; v_gene: TRBV6-1; CDR3aa: CASRSTGPTRYGYTF
len: 13; j_gene: TRBJ1-1; v_gene: TRBV4-2; CDR3aa: CASSQDTGSEAFF
len: 14; j_gene: TRBJ1-3; v_gene: TRBV9; CDR3aa: CASSVQDSGNTIYF
len: 18; j_gene: TRBJ2-2; v_gene: TRBV6-1; CDR3aa: CASRLSLFGGMNTGELFF
len: 15; j_gene: TRBJ2-1; v_gene: TRBV5-1; CDR3aa: CASSRGQGVSNEQFF
len: 12; j_gene: TRBJ2-5; v_gene: TRBV15; CDR3aa: CATGRGEETQYF
len: 15; j_gene: TRBJ2-1; v_gene: TRBV5-1; CDR3aa: CASSLGTSGRNEQFF
len: 14; j_gene: TRBJ2-3; v_gene: TRBV20-1; CDR3aa: CSASMTGSTDTQYF
len: 12; j_gene: TRBJ2-1; v_gene: TRBV7-2; CDR3aa: CASSYIRNEQFF
len: 14; j_gene: TRBJ2-5; v_gene: TRBV2; CDR3aa: CASNSGQRGETQYF
len: 15; j_gene: TRBJ1-1; v_gene: TRBV4-2; CDR3aa: CASSPGQGLNTEAFF
len: 14; j_gene: TRBJ2-1; v_gene: TRBV9; CDR3aa: CASSASPGLNEQFF
len: 15; j_gene: TRBJ2-3; v_gene: TRBV9; CDR3aa: CASSVGYGGTDTQYF
len: 15; j_gene: TRBJ1-6; v_gene: TRBV27; CDR3aa: CASNHRSSYNSPLHF
len: 14; j_gene: TRBJ2-3; v_gene: TRBV7-2; CDR3aa: CASSLGLAEDTQYF
len: 14; j_gene: TRBJ2-1; v_gene: TRBV20-1; CDR3aa: CSAPTRGVLNEQFF
len: 15; j_gene: TRBJ1-2; v_gene: TRBV7-9; CDR3aa: CASSWVGAGEYGYTF
len: 15; j_gene: TRBJ2-1; v_gene: TRBV15; CDR3aa: CATRDRVIRDNEQFF
len: 13; j_gene: TRBJ1-4; v_gene: TRBV6-1; CDR3aa: CASMIPYNEKLFF
len: 17; j_gene: TRBJ1-2; v_gene: TRBV5-6; CDR3aa: CASSLWDREPVNYGYTF
len: 12; j_gene: TRBJ2-1; v_gene: TRBV5-1; CDR3aa: CASSLSGDGQFF
len: 11; j_gene: TRBJ2-2; v_gene: TRBV30; CDR3aa: CAWSYTGELFF
len: 14; j_gene: TRBJ1-2; v_gene: TRBV4-1; CDR3aa: CASSQPGRGQGLDF
len: 15; j_gene: TRBJ2-1; v_gene: TRBV29-1; CDR3aa: CSVYTGGGGVDEQFF
len: 14; j_gene: TRBJ2-1; v_gene: TRBV4-3; CDR3aa: CASSQDLAPREQFF
len: 17; j_gene: TRBJ2-5; v_gene: TRBV4-3; CDR3aa: CASSQDLAGGRVQTQYF
len: 12; j_gene: TRBJ2-5; v_gene: TRBV2; CDR3aa: CASNSLLETQYF
len: 13; j_gene: TRBJ2-3; v_gene: TRBV7-2; CDR3aa: CASSPSPVDTQYF
len: 15; j_gene: TRBJ2-3; v_gene: TRBV29-1; CDR3aa: CSVKWTGGTTDTQYF
len: 16; j_gene: TRBJ1-4; v_gene: TRBV4-1; CDR3aa: CASSQEGETGDEKLFF
len: 15; j_gene: TRBJ2-2; v_gene: TRBV4-3; CDR3aa: CASSQRGGSTGELFF